The 9 T cell receptor beta chains below come from one sample, sequenced in a study of type 1 regulatory T cells. What these receptors recognize is not known. TCRdb re-analysed the reads in MiXCR, keeping a single row per CDR3 protein. The repertoire holds approximately 43,000 distinct CDR3 sequences, 9% to 15% seen once, with approximately 8% in the top ten. Sequencing was performed on cultured non-Tr1 T cells, either the whole culture or a sorted T cell fraction (not recorded which). The receptors derive from a human donor in good health.

Remarks on this clonotype: A read error is possible here, since a much larger clone lies one base away. J is TRBJ1-2 and V is TRBV30; 9 positions match TRBD1. Trimming cost V 1 base and J 13 bases; bases outside gene matches: 19. Germline assignment: CDR1 GTSNPN and CDR2 SVGIG (reference sequence). The CDR3 has 16 residues. Written as DNA, the CDR3 is TGTGCCTGGAGTGCAGGCCTCCGCTCCGGGACAGGGTCATCCACCTTC. Encoded protein: CAWSAGLRSGTGSSTF.

This clonotype was observed a handful of times. The chain couples TRBV18 to TRBJ1-2; D gene unclear. CDR1 and CDR2 from the germline V gene are KGHSH and LQKENI. V lost 0 bases and J 6 bases, leaving 14 bases between the germline ends. The CDR3 consists of 15 residues. The CDR3 bases are TGTGCCAGCTCACCACCGTTGACGACTCGAAATGGCTACACCTTC. Its protein is CASSPPLTTRNGYTF.

Details on this clonotype: Germline is not matched at one junction end, which may reflect a read error. V usage is TRBV5-1 and J usage is TRBJ2-2; the D is unclear. The CDR3 is made up of 16 amino acids. Germline loops: CDR1 SGHRS, CDR2 YFSETQ. The CDR3 nucleotides read TGTGCCAGCAGCCTAGGGTCCCGACGAAACACCGGGGAGCTGTTTTTT. This sequence encodes CASSLGSRRNTGELFF. Based on the CDR3 plus reference TRBV5-1 and TRBJ2-2, the full variable domain is KAGVTQTPRYLIKTRGQQVTLSCSPISGHRSVSWYQQTPGQGLQFLFEYFSETQRNKGNFPGRFSGRQFSNSRSEMNVSTLELGDSALYLCASSLGSRRNTGELFFGEGSRLTVL.

This clonotype showed up many times. V usage is TRBV7-9 and J usage is TRBJ2-1; TRBD2 is a possible D gene (5 bases). The CDR3 is 12 residues long. Germline loops: CDR1 SEHNR, CDR2 FQNEAQ (reference sequence). The germline V and J ends were trimmed by 9 bases and 9 bases, with 15 bases remaining between them. This chain's CDR3 is CASESGSGEQFF. The CDR3 coding sequence is TGTGCCAGTGAAAGCGGCTCCGGTGAGCAGTTCTTC.

V usage is TRBV6-5 and J usage is TRBJ1-6; D is uncertain. The length of the CDR3 is 13 residues. V gave up 5 bases and J gave up 9 bases, with 11 bases separating them. CDR1 and CDR2 from the germline V gene are MNHEY and SVGAGI. Here the CDR3 reads CASSVPGGSPLHF. DNA for the CDR3: TGTGCCAGCAGTGTCCCCGGAGGTTCACCCCTCCACTTT.

Ten or more counts support this clonotype. This chain joins TRBV25-1 and TRBJ2-3; D gene uncertain. Germline V gene data show CDR1 as MGHDK and CDR2 as SYGVNS. The CDR3 length is 13 residues. Trimming cost V 6 bases and J 2 bases, with 9 bases left between them. This chain's CDR3 is CASSRQDTDTQYF. CDR3 nucleotide sequence: TGTGCCAGCAGCCGTCAGGACACAGATACGCAGTATTTT.

In its sample, this clonotype was seen many times. The DNA of the CDR3 is TGCGCCAGCAGCCCGGGCCGGACAGCGAGTAATTCACCCCTCCACTTT. This codes for CASSPGRTASNSPLHF. The genes are TRBV5-1 and TRBJ1-6, with a possible D match to TRBD1 (6 bases). Trimming removed 4 bases at V and 6 bases at J, with 17 bases between. CDR3 size: 16 residues. The germline gives CDR1 SGHRS, CDR2 YFSETQ.

This clonotype was counted a single time. A much more abundant neighbour one base away suggests this may be a read error. This chain links TRBV5-1 with TRBJ2-1; no clear D. This CDR3 spans 11 amino acids. The ends were cut back, 4 bases at V and 7 bases at J, with 6 bases in the middle. Germline CDR1 and CDR2: SGHRS and YFSETQ. The CDR3 loop is CASSMLNEQFF. As DNA, the CDR3 is TGCGCCAGCAGCATGCTTAATGAGCAGTTCTTC.

Within the sample, this clonotype is medium-sized (0.01 to 0.1%). The V call is TRBV9, the J call TRBJ1-1; D is possibly TRBD1 (5 bases). Germline V lookup: CDR1 SGDLS, CDR2 YYNGEE. The CDR3 totals 14 residues. The V and J ends lost 4 bases and 0 bases respectively, with 10 bases between them. The CDR3 spells CASSPRGVNTEAFF. The CDR3 DNA follows: TGTGCCAGCAGCCCGCGAGGGGTGAACACTGAAGCTTTCTTT.